These 18 T cell receptor beta chains came from one sample sequenced in a study of early T cells in non-severe SARS-CoV-2 infection. TCRdb re-analysed the 5' RACE reads in MiXCR, keeping a single row per CDR3 protein. The profile covers around 100,000 distinct CDR3 sequences, with roughly 13% appearing a single time and 6.2% taken by the ten largest. Source material: whole blood. The receptor source for this set is an adult who was a healthcare worker with PCR-confirmed SARS-CoV-2 infection or an uninfected control (not recorded which).

In its sample, this clonotype was seen many times. The J gene is TRBJ2-7, the V gene TRBV11-2; 12 bases are a match to TRBD2. CDR1 SGHAT and CDR2 FQNNGV come from the germline V gene. The CDR3 contains 14 residues. V was pared by 4 bases and J by 9 bases, with 7 bases of the junction left unmatched. The CDR3: CASSSRTSGIRQYF. The CDR3 DNA reads as TGTGCCAGCAGCTCCCGGACTAGCGGGATTAGGCAGTACTTC.

This clonotype was seen many times. One junction end does not reproduce the germline sequence, and a read error may be involved. CDR3 in amino acids: CASSQGVGNEQFF. The CDR3 DNA reads TGTGCCAGCAGTCAAGGAGTAGGCAATGAGCAGTTCTTC. The genes are TRBV4-1 and TRBJ2-1; no firm D call. Germline lookup yields CDR1 MGHRA and CDR2 YSYEKL. CDR3 size: 13 residues.

This clonotype was seen only a few times. This sequence joins TRBV28 and TRBJ1-5; D call uncertain. The CDR3 runs to 15 residues. CDR1 and CDR2 from the germline V gene are MDHEN and SYDVKM. The germline V and J ends were trimmed by 3 bases and 7 bases, with 16 bases remaining between them. CDR3: CASSLVRHTAQPQHF. CDR3 coding DNA: TGTGCCAGCAGTTTGGTGCGGCACACAGCCCAGCCCCAGCATTTT.

CDR3 in amino acids: CATNQGEQFF. The CDR3 DNA reads TGTGCCACCAACCAGGGGGAGCAGTTCTTC. The rearrangement links TRBV28 to TRBJ2-1, with D tentatively TRBD1 (6 bases). From germline, CDR1 is MDHEN and CDR2 SYDVKM. V lost 10 bases and J 10 bases, leaving 11 bases between the germline ends. This CDR3 spans 10 amino acids. Looking up the rest from reference TRBV28 and TRBJ2-1 gives the full variable domain: DVKVTQSSRYLVKRTGEKVFLECVQDMDHENMFWYRQDPGLGLRLIYFSYDVKMKEKGDIPEGYSVSREKKERFSLILESASTNQTSMYLCATNQGEQFFGPGTRLTVL.

This clonotype was recorded only once. The chain couples TRBV6-5 to TRBJ2-6, with TRBD2 matching 10 bases. V was pared by 5 bases and J by 3 bases, with 10 bases of the junction left unmatched. The CDR3 runs 18 residues. Germline V gene lookup returns CDR1 MNHEY and CDR2 SVGAGI. The CDR3 DNA is TGTGCCAGCAGTCACAATAGCGGGAGGAAGGTTGGGGCCAACGTCCTGACTTTC. This sequence encodes CASSHNSGRKVGANVLTF.

The chain carries TRBV6-5 and TRBJ1-2, with D unresolved. The length of the CDR3 is 15 residues. V dropped 2 bases and J dropped 2 bases, with 12 bases sitting between them. The germline CDR1 and CDR2 sequences are MNHEY and SVGAGI. CDR3 region: CASSYTSNINYGYTF. The CDR3 DNA follows: TGTGCCAGCAGTTACACCTCAAACATAAACTATGGCTACACCTTC.

The chain recombines TRBV4-3 with TRBJ1-4; no clear D gene. The CDR3 is 15 residues long. In germline, CDR1 is LGHNA, CDR2 YSLEER. Trimming took off 0 bases at V and 7 bases at J, with 12 bases between the two ends. CDR3 in amino acids: CASSQDRGKGEKLFF. The DNA of the CDR3 is TGCGCCAGCAGCCAAGATCGGGGAAAGGGTGAAAAACTGTTTTTT.

The chain joins TRBV11-2 to TRBJ2-1, with TRBD1 identical over 10 bases. The V gene end was trimmed by 6 bases and the J gene end by 6 bases; junction bases not matched to a gene: 8. In germline, CDR1 is SGHAT, CDR2 FQNNGV. This CDR3 has 15 amino acids. The CDR3 region has the DNA TGTGCCAGCAGATCAGTCCGGGACAGGGGCAATGAGCAGTTCTTC. Translation: CASRSVRDRGNEQFF. Full variable domain (outside the CDR3, taken from reference TRBV11-2 and TRBJ2-1): EAGVAQSPRYKIIEKRQSVAFWCNPISGHATLYWYQQILGQGPKLLIQFQNNGVVDDSQLPKDRFSAERLKGVDSTLKIQPAKLEDSAVYLCASRSVRDRGNEQFFGPGTRLTVL.

The rearrangement links TRBV6-6 to TRBJ1-6; D might be TRBD1 (5 bases). Trimming took 2 bases from V and 10 from J, leaving 15 bases between them. There are 15 residues in the CDR3. Germline V CDR1 and CDR2: MNHNY, SVGAGI (reference sequence). CDR3 residues: CASSYPISGDSPLHF. The CDR3 DNA is TGTGCCAGCAGTTACCCAATCTCTGGGGACTCACCCCTCCACTTT.

This clonotype was detected only once. V is TRBV28 and J is TRBJ2-4, with a weak D call TRBD2 (6 bases). Germline V CDR1 and CDR2: MDHEN, SYDVKM. The CDR3 is made up of 16 amino acids. V gave up 5 bases and J gave up 1 base, with 15 bases separating them. The CDR3 is CASSPPGVGAKNIQYF. CDR3 coding DNA: TGTGCCAGCAGTCCGCCGGGGGTAGGGGCCAAAAACATTCAGTACTTC. Supplemented by reference TRBV28 and TRBJ2-4, the full variable domain reads DVKVTQSSRYLVKRTGEKVFLECVQDMDHENMFWYRQDPGLGLRLIYFSYDVKMKEKGDIPEGYSVSREKKERFSLILESASTNQTSMYLCASSPPGVGAKNIQYFGAGTRLSVL.

V usage is TRBV6-6 and J usage is TRBJ2-7; D ambiguous. CDR1 is MNHNY and CDR2 is SVGAGI in the germline V gene (reference sequence). Trimming cost V 6 bases and J 2 bases, with 5 bases left between them. The CDR3 is made up of 11 amino acids. DNA for the CDR3: TGTGCCAGCAGCCGGCCCTACGAGCAGTACTTC. Its protein product is CASSRPYEQYF.

A few counts support this clonotype. This chain connects TRBV29-1 to TRBJ2-3; unclear D gene. The CDR3 sequence is 14 residues long. V dropped 4 bases and J dropped 2 bases, with 13 bases sitting between them. Germline CDR1 SQVTM, CDR2 ANQGSEA. CDR3 nucleotides: TGCAGCGTTGTGGTCGCTAGTCTCACAGATACGCAGTATTTT. Protein product: CSVVVASLTDTQYF.

This clonotype showed up just a few times. The chain joins TRBV2 to TRBJ2-7, with no clear D. The CDR3 extends over 15 amino acids. V gave up 2 bases and J gave up 2 bases, with 13 bases separating them. Germline V gives CDR1 SNHLY, CDR2 FYNNEI. CDR3 sequence (DNA): TGTGCCAGCAGTGAACACAGAGGAGTCCCCTACGAGCAGTACTTC. Protein product: CASSEHRGVPYEQYF.

The table lists this clonotype with a few counts. The gene calls are TRBV6-6 and TRBJ2-7, with D unclear. Trimming pared 3 bases from V and 7 bases from J, leaving 16 bases between. Germline V gene lookup returns CDR1 MNHNY and CDR2 SVGAGI (reference sequence). This CDR3 region has 14 residues. The CDR3 coding sequence is TGTGCCAGCAGTTATTTCCTAGTCAACGGGGAGCAGTACTTC. Amino acid sequence: CASSYFLVNGEQYF.

This clonotype was detected many times. The V and J genes are TRBV12-3 or TRBV12-4 and TRBJ1-2, with D unresolved. Deletions cut 2 bases from V and 7 bases from J, with 11 bases between. CDR3 length equals 13 residues. CDR3 loop: CASSLQQGFGYTF. In nucleotides, the CDR3 is TGTGCCAGCAGTTTACAGCAAGGGTTTGGCTACACCTTC.

The chain couples TRBV2 to TRBJ2-1; 9 positions agree with TRBD1. The CDR3 extends over 15 amino acids. J was trimmed by 8 bases and V by 2 bases; bases with no gene match: 7. Germline assignment: CDR1 SNHLY and CDR2 FYNNEI. CDR3 nucleotide sequence: TGTGCCAGCAGTGAATGGGGACAGGGAGGCGATGAGCAGTTCTTC. Translated: CASSEWGQGGDEQFF.

In this sample, this clonotype turned up many times. The J gene is TRBJ1-4, the V gene TRBV19, with D perhaps TRBD1 (6 bases). V was cut by 3 bases and J by 8 bases, with 13 bases left in between. The CDR3 runs 14 residues. The germline gives CDR1 LNHDA, CDR2 SQIVND (reference sequence). The CDR3 nucleotides are TGTGCCAGTAGTATCGGACAGCCGAGGGAAAAACTGTTTTTT. This codes for CASSIGQPREKLFF.

Written as DNA, the CDR3 is TGTGCCAGCAGCGTAGAATCGGTACCGAACACTGAAGCTTTCTTT. As protein: CASSVESVPNTEAFF. The rearrangement joins TRBV9 to TRBJ1-1; D remains unclear. The V gene's germline CDR1 is SGDLS and CDR2 YYNGEE. V lost 0 bases and J lost 1, with 10 bases in between. This CDR3 is built from 15 residues.